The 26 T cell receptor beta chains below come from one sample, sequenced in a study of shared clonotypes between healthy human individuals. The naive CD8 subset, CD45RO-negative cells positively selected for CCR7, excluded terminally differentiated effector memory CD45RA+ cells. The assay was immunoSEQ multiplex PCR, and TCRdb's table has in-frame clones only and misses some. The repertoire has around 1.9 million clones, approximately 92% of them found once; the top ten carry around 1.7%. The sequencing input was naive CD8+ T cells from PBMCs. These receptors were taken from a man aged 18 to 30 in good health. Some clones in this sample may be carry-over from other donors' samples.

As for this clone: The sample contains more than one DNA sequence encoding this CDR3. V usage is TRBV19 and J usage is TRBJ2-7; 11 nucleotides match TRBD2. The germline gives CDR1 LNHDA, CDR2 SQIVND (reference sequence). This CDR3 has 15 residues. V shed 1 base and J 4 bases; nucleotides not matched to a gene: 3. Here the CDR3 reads CASSIGLAGGYEQYF. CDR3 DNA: TGTGCCAGTAGTATAGGGCTAGCGGGAGGTTACGAGCAGTACTTC.

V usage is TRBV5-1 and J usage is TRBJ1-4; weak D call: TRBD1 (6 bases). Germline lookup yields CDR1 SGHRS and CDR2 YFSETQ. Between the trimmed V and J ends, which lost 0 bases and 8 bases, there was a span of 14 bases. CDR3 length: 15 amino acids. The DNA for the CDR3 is TGCGCCAGCAGCTTGGTCCGGCAGGGGCCCGAAAAACTGTTTTTT. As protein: CASSLVRQGPEKLFF.

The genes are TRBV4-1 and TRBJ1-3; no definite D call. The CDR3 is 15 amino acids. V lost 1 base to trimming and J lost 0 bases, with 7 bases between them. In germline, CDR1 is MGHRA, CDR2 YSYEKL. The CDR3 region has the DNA TGCGCCAGCAGCCAAGGGCCGCGCTCTGGAAACACCATATATTTT. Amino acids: CASSQGPRSGNTIYF.

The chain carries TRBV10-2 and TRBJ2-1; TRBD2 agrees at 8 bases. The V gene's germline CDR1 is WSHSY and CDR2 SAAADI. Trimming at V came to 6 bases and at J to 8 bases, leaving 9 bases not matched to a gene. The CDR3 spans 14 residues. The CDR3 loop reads CASSGRGGADEQFF. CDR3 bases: TGCGCCAGCAGCGGACGGGGGGGGGCCGATGAGCAGTTCTTC.

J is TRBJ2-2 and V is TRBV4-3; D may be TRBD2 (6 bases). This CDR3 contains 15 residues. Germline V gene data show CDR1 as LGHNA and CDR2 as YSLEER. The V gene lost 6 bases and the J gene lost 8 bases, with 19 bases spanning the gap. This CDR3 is CASSPPVGSGGELFF. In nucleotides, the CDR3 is TGCGCCAGCAGTCCCCCGGTGGGTAGCGGTGGGGAGCTGTTTTTT.

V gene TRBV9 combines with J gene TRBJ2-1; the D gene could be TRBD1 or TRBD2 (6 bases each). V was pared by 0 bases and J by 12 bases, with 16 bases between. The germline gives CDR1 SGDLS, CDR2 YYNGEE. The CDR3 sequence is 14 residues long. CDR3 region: CASSVGLGGAAQFF. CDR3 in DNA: TGTGCCAGCAGCGTAGGTTTGGGGGGCGCAGCGCAGTTCTTC. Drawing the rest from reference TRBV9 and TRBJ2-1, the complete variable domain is DSGVTQTPKHLITATGQRVTLRCSPRSGDLSVYWYQQSLDQGLQFLIQYYNGEERAKGNILERFSAQQFPDLHSELNLSSLELGDSALYFCASSVGLGGAAQFFGPGTRLTVL.

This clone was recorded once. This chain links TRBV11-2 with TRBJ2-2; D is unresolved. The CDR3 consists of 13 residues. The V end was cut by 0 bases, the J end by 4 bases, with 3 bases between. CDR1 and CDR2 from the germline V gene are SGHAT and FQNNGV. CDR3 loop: CASSLDFTGELFF. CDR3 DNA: TGTGCCAGCAGCTTAGATTTCACCGGGGAGCTGTTTTTT.

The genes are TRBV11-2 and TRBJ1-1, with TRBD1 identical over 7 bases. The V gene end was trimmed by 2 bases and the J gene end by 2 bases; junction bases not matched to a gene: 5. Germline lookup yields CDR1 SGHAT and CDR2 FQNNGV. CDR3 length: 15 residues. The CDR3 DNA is TGTGCCAGCAGCTTAAACAGGGGCCGCAACACTGAAGCTTTCTTT. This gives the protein CASSLNRGRNTEAFF.

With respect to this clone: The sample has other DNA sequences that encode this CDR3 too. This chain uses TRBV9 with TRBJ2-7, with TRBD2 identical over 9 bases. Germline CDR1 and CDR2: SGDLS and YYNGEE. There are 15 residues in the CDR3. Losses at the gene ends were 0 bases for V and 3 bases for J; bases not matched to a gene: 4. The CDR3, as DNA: TGTGCCAGCAGCGTAGGACCAGCGGGAGGCTACGAGCAGTACTTC. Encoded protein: CASSVGPAGGYEQYF.

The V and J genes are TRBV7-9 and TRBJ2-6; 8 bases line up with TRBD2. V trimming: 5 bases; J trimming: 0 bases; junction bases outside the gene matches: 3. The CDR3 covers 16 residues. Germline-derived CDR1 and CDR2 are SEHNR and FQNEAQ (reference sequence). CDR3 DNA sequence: TGTGCCAGCAGCCCCGGGGGGGCCTCTGGGGCCAACGTCCTGACTTTC. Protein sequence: CASSPGGASGANVLTF.

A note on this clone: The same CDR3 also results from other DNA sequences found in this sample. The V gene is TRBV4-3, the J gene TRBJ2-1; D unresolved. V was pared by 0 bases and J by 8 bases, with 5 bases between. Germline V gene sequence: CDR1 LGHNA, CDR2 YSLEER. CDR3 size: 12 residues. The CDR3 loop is CASSQDRDEQFF. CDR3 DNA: TGCGCCAGCAGCCAAGATCGAGATGAGCAGTTCTTC.

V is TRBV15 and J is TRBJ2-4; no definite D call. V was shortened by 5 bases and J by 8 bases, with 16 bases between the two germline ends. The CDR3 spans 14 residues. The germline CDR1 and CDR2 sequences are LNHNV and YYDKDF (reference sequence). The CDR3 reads CATSPLWGGHIQYF. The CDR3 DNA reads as TGTGCCACCAGCCCTCTATGGGGTGGACACATTCAGTACTTC.

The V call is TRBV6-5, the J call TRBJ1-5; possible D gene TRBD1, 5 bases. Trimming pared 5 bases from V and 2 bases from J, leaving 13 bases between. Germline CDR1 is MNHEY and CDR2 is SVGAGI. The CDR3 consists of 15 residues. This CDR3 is CASSPRRVGNQPQHF. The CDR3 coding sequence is TGTGCCAGCAGTCCCCGCAGGGTAGGCAATCAGCCCCAGCATTTT.

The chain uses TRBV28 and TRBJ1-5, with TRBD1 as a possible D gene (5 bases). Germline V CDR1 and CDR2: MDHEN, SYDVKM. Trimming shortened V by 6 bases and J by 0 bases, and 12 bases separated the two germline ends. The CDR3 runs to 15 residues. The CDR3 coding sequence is TGTGCCAGCAGGTCGAGACAGTATAGCAATCAGCCCCAGCATTTT. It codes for CASRSRQYSNQPQHF. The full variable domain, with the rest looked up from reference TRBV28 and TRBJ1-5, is DVKVTQSSRYLVKRTGEKVFLECVQDMDHENMFWYRQDPGLGLRLIYFSYDVKMKEKGDIPEGYSVSREKKERFSLILESASTNQTSMYLCASRSRQYSNQPQHFGDGTRLSIL.

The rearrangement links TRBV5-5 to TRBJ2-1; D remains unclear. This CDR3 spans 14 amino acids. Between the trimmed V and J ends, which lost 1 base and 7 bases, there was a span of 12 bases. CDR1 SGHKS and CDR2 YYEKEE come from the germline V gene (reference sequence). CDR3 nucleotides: TGTGCCAGCAGCTTGCTTTCCCGGGCGAATGAGCAGTTCTTC. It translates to CASSLLSRANEQFF.

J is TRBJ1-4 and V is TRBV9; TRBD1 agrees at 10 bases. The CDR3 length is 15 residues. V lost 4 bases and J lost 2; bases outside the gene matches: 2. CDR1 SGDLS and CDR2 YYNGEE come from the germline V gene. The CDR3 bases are TGTGCCAGCAGCTCGGGACAGGGGACTAATGAAAAACTGTTTTTT. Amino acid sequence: CASSSGQGTNEKLFF.

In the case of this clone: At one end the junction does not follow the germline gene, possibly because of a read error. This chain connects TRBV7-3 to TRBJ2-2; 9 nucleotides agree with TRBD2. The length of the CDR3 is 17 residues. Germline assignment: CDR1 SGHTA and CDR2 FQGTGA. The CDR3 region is CASSLGVAGAKTGELFF. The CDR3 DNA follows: TGTGCCAGCAGCTTAGGAGTAGCGGGAGCGAAAACCGGGGAGCTGTTTTTT.

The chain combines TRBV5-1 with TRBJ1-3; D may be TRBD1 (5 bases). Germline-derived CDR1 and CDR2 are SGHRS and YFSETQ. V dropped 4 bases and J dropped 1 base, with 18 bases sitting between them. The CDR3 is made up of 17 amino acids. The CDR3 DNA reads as TGCGCCAGCAGCATGTGGGGGACGTACTCTTCTGGAAACACCATATATTTT. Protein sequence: CASSMWGTYSSGNTIYF. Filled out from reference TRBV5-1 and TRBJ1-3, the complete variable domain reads KAGVTQTPRYLIKTRGQQVTLSCSPISGHRSVSWYQQTPGQGLQFLFEYFSETQRNKGNFPGRFSGRQFSNSRSEMNVSTLELGDSALYLCASSMWGTYSSGNTIYFGEGSWLTVV.

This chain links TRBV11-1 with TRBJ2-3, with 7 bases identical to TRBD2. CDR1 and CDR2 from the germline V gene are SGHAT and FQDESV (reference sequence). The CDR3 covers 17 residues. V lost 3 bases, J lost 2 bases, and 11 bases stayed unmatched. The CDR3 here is CASSLFDGTTITDTQYF. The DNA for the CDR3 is TGTGCCAGCAGCTTGTTCGACGGGACTACTATCACAGATACGCAGTATTTT.

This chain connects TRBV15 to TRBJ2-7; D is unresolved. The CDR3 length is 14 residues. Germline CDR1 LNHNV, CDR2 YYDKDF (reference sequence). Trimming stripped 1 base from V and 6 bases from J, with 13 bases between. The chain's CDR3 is CATSRVGQLAEQYF. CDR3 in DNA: TGTGCCACCAGCAGAGTGGGCCAACTGGCCGAGCAGTACTTC. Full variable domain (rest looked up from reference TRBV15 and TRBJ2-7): DAMVIQNPRYQVTQFGKPVTLSCSQTLNHNVMYWYQQKSSQAPKLLFHYYDKDFNNEADTPDNFQSRRPNTSFCFLDIRSPGLGDTAMYLCATSRVGQLAEQYFGPGTRLTVT.

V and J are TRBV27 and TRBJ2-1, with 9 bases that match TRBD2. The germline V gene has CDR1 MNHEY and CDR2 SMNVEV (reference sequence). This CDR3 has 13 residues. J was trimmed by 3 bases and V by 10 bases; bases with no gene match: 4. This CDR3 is CATSTSGYNEQFF. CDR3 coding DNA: TGTGCCACTTCGACTAGCGGCTACAATGAGCAGTTCTTC.

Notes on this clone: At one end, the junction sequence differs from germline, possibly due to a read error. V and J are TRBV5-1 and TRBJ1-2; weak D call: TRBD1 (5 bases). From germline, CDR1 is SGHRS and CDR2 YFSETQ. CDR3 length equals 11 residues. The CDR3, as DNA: TGCGCCAGCAGCCTATTAGGGGAGACCCGTTTC. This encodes CASSLLGETRF.

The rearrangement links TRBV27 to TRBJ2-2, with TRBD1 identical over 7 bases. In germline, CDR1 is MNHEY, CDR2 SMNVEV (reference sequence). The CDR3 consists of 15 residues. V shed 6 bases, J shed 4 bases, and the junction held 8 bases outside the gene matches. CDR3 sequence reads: CASRGRTGVTGELFF. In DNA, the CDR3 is TGTGCCAGCAGGGGCCGGACAGGTGTCACCGGGGAGCTGTTTTTT.

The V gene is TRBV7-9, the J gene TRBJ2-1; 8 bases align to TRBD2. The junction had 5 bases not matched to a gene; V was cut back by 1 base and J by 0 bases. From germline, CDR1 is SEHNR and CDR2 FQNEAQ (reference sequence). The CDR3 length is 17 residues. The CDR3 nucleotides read TGTGCCAGCAGCTTAGTTCCAGCGGGAGCCTCCTACAATGAGCAGTTCTTC. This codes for CASSLVPAGASYNEQFF. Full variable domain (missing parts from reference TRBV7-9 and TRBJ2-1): DTGVSQNPRHKITKRGQNVTFRCDPISEHNRLYWYRQTLGQGPEFLTYFQNEAQLEKSRLLSDRFSAERPKGSFSTLEIQRTEQGDSAMYLCASSLVPAGASYNEQFFGPGTRLTVL.

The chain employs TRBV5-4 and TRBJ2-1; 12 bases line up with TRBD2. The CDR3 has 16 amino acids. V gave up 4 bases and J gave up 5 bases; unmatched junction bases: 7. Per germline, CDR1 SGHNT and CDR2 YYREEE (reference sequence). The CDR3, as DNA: TGTGCCAGCAGCGGGACAGGACTAGCGGGACACAATGAGCAGTTCTTC. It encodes CASSGTGLAGHNEQFF.

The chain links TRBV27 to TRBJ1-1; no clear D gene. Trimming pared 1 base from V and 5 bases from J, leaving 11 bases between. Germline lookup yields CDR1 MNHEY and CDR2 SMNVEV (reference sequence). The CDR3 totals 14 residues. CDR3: CASSLLPFSTEAFF. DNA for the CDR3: TGTGCCAGCAGTTTATTGCCGTTTTCAACTGAAGCTTTCTTT.